These 9 T cell receptor beta chains were all obtained from the same sample, sequenced in a study of T cell responses to AZD1222 COVID-19 vaccine (dated by TCRdb to the early 2020s). Sample time point, as interpreted from the label and publication: baseline before first vaccination. The library came from the immunoSEQ multiplex PCR assay. Drawn from immuneACCESS, this table holds only the in-frame rearrangements with V and J called that TCRdb kept. Clones are partly lost; checked studies trace under half to an unresolved V gene and leave the rest unexplained. This sample is represented by more than 110,000 clones; around 90% of them were singletons. Of the sample, 5% to 6.5% falls within the top ten clones. Source: peripheral blood, taken on day 0 of AZD1222 vaccination. These receptors were taken from an adult in good health.

J is TRBJ2-5 and V is TRBV2; 8 bases map to TRBD1. Germline V gene sequence: CDR1 SNHLY, CDR2 FYNNEI. The CDR3 is 14 residues long. The J segment lost 2 bases and the V segment lost 6 bases, leaving 5 bases of the junction unmatched. CDR3 in DNA: TGTGCCAGCAGCGGTCACAGGGGGCAAGAGACCCAGTACTTC. It specifies CASSGHRGQETQYF.

The chain combines TRBV30 with TRBJ2-3; D uncertain. The CDR3 sequence is 13 residues long. V was shortened by 0 bases and J by 4 bases, with 8 bases between the two germline ends. Germline loops: CDR1 GTSNPN, CDR2 SVGIG (reference sequence). CDR3 bases: TGTGCCTGGAGTGTAGGATTGCCAGATACGCAGTATTTT. Translated, it gives CAWSVGLPDTQYF.

The V call is TRBV9, the J call TRBJ2-3; 13 positions agree with TRBD2. Trimming cost V 0 bases and J 7 bases; bases outside gene matches: 5. Germline values: CDR1 SGDLS, CDR2 YYNGEE. The CDR3 runs 16 residues. This chain's CDR3 is CASSVVGTSGKNTQYF. In nucleotides, the CDR3 is TGTGCCAGCAGCGTAGTTGGGACTAGCGGGAAAAATACGCAGTATTTT.

V usage is TRBV9 and J usage is TRBJ1-3; tentatively, D is TRBD1 (6 bases). This CDR3 is 14 amino acids long. Germline CDR1 is SGDLS and CDR2 is YYNGEE. With 0 bases removed from V and 4 bases from J, the gap between germline ends came to 8 bases. CDR3 in amino acids: CASSVGGAGNTIYF. CDR3 in DNA: TGTGCCAGCAGCGTAGGGGGGGCCGGAAACACCATATATTTT. The full variable domain, rest sourced from reference TRBV9 and TRBJ1-3, is DSGVTQTPKHLITATGQRVTLRCSPRSGDLSVYWYQQSLDQGLQFLIQYYNGEERAKGNILERFSAQQFPDLHSELNLSSLELGDSALYFCASSVGGAGNTIYFGEGSWLTVV.

This chain uses TRBV7-9 with TRBJ1-2; no clear D gene. The CDR3 has 13 residues. The germline V and J ends were trimmed by 10 bases and 4 bases, with 16 bases remaining between them. Per germline, CDR1 SEHNR and CDR2 FQNEAQ (reference sequence). CDR3 DNA sequence: TGTGCCACCCCACGGCGGATAAGCTATGGCTACACCTTC. Amino acid sequence: CATPRRISYGYTF.

CDR3 sequence reads: CASSTTSSEVETQYF. CDR3 bases: TGTGCCAGCAGCACCACTAGCTCAGAGGTTGAGACCCAGTACTTC. J is TRBJ2-5 and V is TRBV27; a weak D match, TRBD2 (6 bases). The CDR3 is 15 amino acids. Trimming removed 6 bases from V and 5 bases from J, with 19 bases in between. The V gene's germline CDR1 is MNHEY and CDR2 SMNVEV (reference sequence).

This clone showed up just a few times. The genes are TRBV6-2 or TRBV6-3 and TRBJ2-1; maybe TRBD2 (6 bases). Trimming removed 5 bases at V and 6 bases at J, with 17 bases between. The germline V gene has CDR1 MNHEY and CDR2 SVGEGT. This CDR3 is built from 15 residues. CDR3 in DNA: TGTGCCAGCAGTACGCCGGGACTTTCTTCCAATGAGCAGTTCTTC. The encoded protein is CASSTPGLSSNEQFF.

The V call is TRBV30, the J call TRBJ1-2; no firm D call. V was shortened by 2 bases and J by 7 bases, with 11 bases between the two germline ends. There are 12 residues in the CDR3. Germline assignment: CDR1 GTSNPN and CDR2 SVGIG (reference sequence). The CDR3, as DNA: TGTGCCTGGAGTCAAGGGCCATCTGGCTACACCTTC. It yields the protein CAWSQGPSGYTF.

This sequence joins TRBV7-2 and TRBJ1-6, with TRBD1 as a possible D gene (5 bases). Germline CDR1 is SGHTA and CDR2 is FQGNSA. The length of the CDR3 is 16 residues. Trimming cost V 5 bases and J 7 bases, with 18 bases left between them. CDR3 loop: CASSLGPGAFNSPLHF. The CDR3 DNA sequence: TGTGCCAGCAGCCTAGGGCCCGGGGCCTTCAATTCACCCCTCCACTTT.